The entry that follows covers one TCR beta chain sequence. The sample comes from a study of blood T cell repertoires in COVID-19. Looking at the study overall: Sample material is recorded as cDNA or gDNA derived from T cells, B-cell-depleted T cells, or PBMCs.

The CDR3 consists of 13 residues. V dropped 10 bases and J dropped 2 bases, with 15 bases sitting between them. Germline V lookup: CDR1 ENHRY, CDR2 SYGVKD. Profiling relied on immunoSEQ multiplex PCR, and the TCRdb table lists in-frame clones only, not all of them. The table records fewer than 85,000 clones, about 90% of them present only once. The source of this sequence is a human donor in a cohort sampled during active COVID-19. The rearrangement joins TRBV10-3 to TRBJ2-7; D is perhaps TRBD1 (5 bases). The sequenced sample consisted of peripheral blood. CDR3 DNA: TGTGCCACCGAGCCACAGGCCGCCTACGAGCAGTACTTC. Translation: CATEPQAAYEQYF.